The T cell receptor (beta chain) under discussion was sequenced for a study of cytomegalovirus exposure and HLA in healthy donors. Study conclusions and caveats: Using the classifier, cytomegalovirus status was reportedly diagnosed with high specificity and sensitivity.

13 Jbeta primers and 60 Vbeta primers were used for the PCR. Sequenced by immunoSEQ multiplex PCR; TCRdb stores in-frame clones only, minus some. The sample yields fewer than 250,000 clones, approximately 80% seen once. Germline V lookup: CDR1 SQVTM, CDR2 ANQGSEA. The CDR3 totals 13 residues. V was pared by 8 bases and J by 1 base, with 14 bases between. Worth noting for this clone: The antigen remains undetermined.

The sample was PBMCs. This receptor was identified in a girl aged 10 to 17 in good health and CMV-seronegative. This chain connects TRBV29-1 to TRBJ1-1; D may be TRBD1 (5 bases). The DNA of the CDR3 is TGCAGCTCGCAATCGGGGGAGAACACTGAAGCTTTCTTT. It translates to CSSQSGENTEAFF.